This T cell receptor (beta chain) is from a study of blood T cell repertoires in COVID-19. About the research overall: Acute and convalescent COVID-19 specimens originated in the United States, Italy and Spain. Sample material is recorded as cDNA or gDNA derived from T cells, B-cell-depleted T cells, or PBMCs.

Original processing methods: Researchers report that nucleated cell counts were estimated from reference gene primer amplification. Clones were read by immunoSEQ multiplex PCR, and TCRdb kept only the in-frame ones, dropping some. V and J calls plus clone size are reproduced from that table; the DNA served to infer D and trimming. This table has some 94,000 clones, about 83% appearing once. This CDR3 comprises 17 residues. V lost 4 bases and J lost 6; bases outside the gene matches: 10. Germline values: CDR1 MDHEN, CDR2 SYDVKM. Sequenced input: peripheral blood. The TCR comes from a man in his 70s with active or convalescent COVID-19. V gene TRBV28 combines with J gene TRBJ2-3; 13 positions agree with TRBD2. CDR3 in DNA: TGTGCCAGCAGTTCGCTTCGGACTAGCGGGGGTATTGATACGCAGTATTTT. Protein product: CASSSLRTSGGIDTQYF.